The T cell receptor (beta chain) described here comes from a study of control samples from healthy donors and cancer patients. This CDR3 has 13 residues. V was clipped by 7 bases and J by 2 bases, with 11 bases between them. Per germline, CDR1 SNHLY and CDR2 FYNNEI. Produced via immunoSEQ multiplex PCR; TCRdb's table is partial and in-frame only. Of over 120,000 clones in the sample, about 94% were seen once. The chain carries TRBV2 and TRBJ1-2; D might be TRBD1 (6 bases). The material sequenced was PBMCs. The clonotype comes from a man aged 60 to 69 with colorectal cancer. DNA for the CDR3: TGTGCCAGCATGCCCAGGGGCAACTATGGCTACACCTTC. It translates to CASMPRGNYGYTF.